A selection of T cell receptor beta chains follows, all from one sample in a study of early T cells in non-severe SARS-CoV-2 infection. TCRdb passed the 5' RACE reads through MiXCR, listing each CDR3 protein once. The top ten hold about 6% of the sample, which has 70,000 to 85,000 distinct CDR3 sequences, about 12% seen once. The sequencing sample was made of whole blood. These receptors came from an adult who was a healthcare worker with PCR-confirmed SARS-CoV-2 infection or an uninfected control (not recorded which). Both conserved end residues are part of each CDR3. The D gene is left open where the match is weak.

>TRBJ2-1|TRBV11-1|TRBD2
CASSPLAPAGDNEQFF
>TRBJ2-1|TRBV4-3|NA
CASSQEGWQEQFF
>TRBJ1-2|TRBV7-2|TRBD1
CASSLEGGGGAQGYTF
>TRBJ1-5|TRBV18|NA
CASSTTSGSNNQPQHF
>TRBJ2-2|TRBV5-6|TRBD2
CASSLWAGETGELFF
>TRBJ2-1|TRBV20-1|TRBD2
CSARGREGSYNEQFF
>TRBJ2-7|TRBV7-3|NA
CASSLNGLSSYEQYF
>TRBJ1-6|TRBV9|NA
CASSVTPGAESPLHF
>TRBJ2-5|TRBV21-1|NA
CASSKKVQGNGTQYF
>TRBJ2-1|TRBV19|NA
CASSIGPLEHNEQFF
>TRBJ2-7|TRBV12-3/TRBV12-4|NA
CASCRGPSYEQYF
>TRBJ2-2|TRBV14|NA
CASSQEGVNWAANTGELFF
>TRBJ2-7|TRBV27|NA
CASSLSTGYSGEQYF
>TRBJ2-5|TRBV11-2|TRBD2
CASSLDRAGGEETQYF
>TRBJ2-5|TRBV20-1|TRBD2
CSALTSGGETQYF
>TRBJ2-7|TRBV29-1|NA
CSVRTGAYEQYF
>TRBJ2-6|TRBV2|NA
CASSPQDTYSGANVLTF
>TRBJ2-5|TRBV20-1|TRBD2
CSATTSADQETQYF
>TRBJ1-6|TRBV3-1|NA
CASSQGEGANSPLHF
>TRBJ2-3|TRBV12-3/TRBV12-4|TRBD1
CASIARTGWGTDTQYF
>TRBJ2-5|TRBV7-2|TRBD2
CASSPPGGGRETQYF
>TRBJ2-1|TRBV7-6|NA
CASSPPGQQPEQFF
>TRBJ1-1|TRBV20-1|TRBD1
CSARDGRTGLVDTEAFF
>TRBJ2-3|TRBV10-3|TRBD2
CAISRSGSPPDTQYF
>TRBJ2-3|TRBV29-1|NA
CSVGRGVGSADTQYF
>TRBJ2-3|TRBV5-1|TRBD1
CASSTGTGSDTQYF
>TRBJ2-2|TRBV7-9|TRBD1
CASSPDRVSTGELFF
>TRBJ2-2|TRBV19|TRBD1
CASILGTGDTGELFF
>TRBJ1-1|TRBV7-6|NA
CASSSRAGTEAFF
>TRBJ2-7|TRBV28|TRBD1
CASRTGGVNEQYF
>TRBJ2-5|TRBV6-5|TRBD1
CASSLGTGQGLRRTQYF
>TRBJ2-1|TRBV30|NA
CAWARGRMDEQFF
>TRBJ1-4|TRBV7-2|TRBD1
CASSSGQGITTNEKLFF
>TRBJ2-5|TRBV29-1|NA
CSVDFPHSGGNQETQYF
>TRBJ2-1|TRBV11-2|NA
CASSFSRYNEQFF
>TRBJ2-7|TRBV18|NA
CASSLQGTTYEQYF
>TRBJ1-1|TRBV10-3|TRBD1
CAITLDRGTEAFF
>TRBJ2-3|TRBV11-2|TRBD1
CASSYRGRSTDTQYF
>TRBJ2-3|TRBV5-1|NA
CASREYDTQYF
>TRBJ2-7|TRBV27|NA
CASSPGTEIYEQYF
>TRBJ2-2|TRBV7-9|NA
CASSTPGDTGELFF
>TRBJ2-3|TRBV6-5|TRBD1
CASSNRGRGTDTQYF
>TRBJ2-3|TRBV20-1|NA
CSALRRRNTDTQYF
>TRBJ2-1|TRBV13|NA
CASSLVIRDYNEQFF
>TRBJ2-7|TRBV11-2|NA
CASSLSLSDRLYEQYF
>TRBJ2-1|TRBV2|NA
CASSDTAGSSYNEQFF
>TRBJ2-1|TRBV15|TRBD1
CATSIPRTGVNEQFF
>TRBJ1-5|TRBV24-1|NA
CATSGPGQPQHF
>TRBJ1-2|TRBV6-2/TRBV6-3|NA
CASSSLTVSYGYTF
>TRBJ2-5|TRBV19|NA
CASSTPRKETQYF
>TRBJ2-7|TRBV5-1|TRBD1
CASSIRDSPSYEQYF
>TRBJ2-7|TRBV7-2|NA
CASTGYGQGEQYF
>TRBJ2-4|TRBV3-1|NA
CASTSATWDIQYF
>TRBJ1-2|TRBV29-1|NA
CSVEDNGYTF
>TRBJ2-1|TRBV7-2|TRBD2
CASSSNSWFSGRAFSSYNEQFF
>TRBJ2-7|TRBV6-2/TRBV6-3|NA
CASSSIAYTYEQYF
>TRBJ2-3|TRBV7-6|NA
CASSPQGGAGVSTDTQYF
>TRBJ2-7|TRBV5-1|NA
CASSSDNYEQYF
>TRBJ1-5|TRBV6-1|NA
CASSELGQPQHF
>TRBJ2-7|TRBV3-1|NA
CASSQDLRSGLYEQYF